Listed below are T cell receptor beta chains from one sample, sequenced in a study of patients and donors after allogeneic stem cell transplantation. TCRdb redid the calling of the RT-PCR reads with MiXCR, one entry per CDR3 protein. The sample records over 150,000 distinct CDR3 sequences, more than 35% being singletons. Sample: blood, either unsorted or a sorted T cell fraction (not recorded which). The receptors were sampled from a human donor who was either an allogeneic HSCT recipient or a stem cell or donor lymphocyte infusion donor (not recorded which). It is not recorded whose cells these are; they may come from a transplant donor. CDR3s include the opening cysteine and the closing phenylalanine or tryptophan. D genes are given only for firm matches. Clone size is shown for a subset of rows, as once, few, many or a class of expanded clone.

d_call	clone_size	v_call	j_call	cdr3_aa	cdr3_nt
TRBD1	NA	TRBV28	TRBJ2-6	CASSLIQFGTGGSGANVLTF	TGTGCCAGCAGTTTGATACAGTTTGGGACAGGAGGCTCTGGGGCCAACGTCCTGACTTTC
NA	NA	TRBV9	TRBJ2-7	CASSVSGSNEQYF	TGTGCCAGCAGCGTATCAGGGTCCAACGAGCAGTACTTC
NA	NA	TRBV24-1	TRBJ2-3	CATSDPEGTDTQYF	TGTGCCACCAGTGATCCCGAAGGGACAGATACGCAGTATTTT
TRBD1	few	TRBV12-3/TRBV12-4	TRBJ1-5	CASSTSRDRGYQPQHF	TGTGCCAGCAGTACCAGCCGGGACAGGGGTTATCAGCCCCAGCATTTT
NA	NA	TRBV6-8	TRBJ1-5	CASSYYGEGLTGPQHF	TGTGCCAGCAGTTACTACGGAGAGGGGCTAACAGGGCCCCAGCATTTT
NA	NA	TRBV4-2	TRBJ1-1	CASSLRQEGDTEAFF	TGTGCCAGCAGCCTAAGACAGGAAGGGGACACTGAAGCTTTCTTT
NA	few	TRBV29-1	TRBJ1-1	CSVTTAPGITEAFF	TGCAGCGTAACGACAGCCCCGGGGATCACTGAAGCTTTCTTT
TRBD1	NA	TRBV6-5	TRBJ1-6	CASSYEETGRSPLHF	TGTGCCAGCAGTTACGAGGAGACAGGGAGGTCACCCCTCCACTTT
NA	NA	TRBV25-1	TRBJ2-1	CASWRSGDNEQFF	TGTGCCAGCTGGAGATCCGGGGACAATGAGCAGTTCTTC
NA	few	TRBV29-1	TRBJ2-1	CSGVWSGLYNEQFF	TGCAGCGGAGTGTGGAGCGGCCTCTACAATGAGCAGTTCTTC
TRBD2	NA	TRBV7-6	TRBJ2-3	CASSLVSVKLATDTQYF	TGTGCCAGCAGCTTAGTTTCGGTTAAACTAGCGACAGATACGCAGTATTTT
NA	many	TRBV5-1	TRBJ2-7	CASSLAGSYEQYF	TGCGCCAGCAGCTTGGCCGGTTCCTACGAGCAGTACTTC
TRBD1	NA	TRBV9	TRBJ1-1	CASSAAGQGFTEAFF	TGTGCCAGCAGCGCGGCGGGACAGGGGTTCACTGAAGCTTTCTTT
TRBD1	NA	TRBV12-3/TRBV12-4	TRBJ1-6	CASSPRQGNNSPLHF	TGTGCCAGCAGCCCACGACAGGGGAACAATTCACCCCTCCACTTT
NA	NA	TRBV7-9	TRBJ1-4	CASREGGDEKLFF	TGTGCCAGCAGAGAGGGCGGGGATGAAAAACTGTTTTTT
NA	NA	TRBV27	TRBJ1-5	CASSLNGPSNQPQHF	TGTGCCAGCAGTTTGAATGGACCCAGCAATCAGCCCCAGCATTTT
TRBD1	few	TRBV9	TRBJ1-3	CASSVSGQGSDSGNTIYF	TGTGCCAGCAGCGTCTCGGGACAGGGGTCAGACTCTGGAAACACCATATATTTT
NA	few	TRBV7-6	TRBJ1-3	CASSFEGDAGNTIYF	TGTGCCAGCAGCTTTGAGGGAGACGCTGGAAACACCATATATTTT
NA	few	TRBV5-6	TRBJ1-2	CASSSPSRGTYGYTF	TGTGCCAGCAGCTCCCCTTCGAGAGGGACCTATGGCTACACCTTC
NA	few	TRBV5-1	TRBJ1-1	CASSLAWGENTEAFF	TGCGCCAGCAGCTTGGCATGGGGGGAGAACACTGAAGCTTTCTTT
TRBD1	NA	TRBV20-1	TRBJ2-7	CSASRGTGVYEQYF	TGCAGTGCTAGTCGCGGGACAGGGGTTTACGAGCAGTACTTC
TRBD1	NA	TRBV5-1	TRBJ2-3	CASSGGTGVGTDTQYF	TGCGCCAGCAGCGGCGGGACAGGCGTTGGCACAGATACGCAGTATTTT